Following are 22 T cell receptor beta chains from one sample sequenced in a study of T cells in localized non-small cell lung cancer. Profiled with immunoSEQ multiplex PCR; TCRdb holds only in-frame clones, not every one. This table holds about 28,000 clones, about nine tenths found once. The starting material was peripheral blood mononuclear cells, obtained before any cancer treatment. These receptor sequences come from a woman aged 35 to 75 with stage III lung adenocarcinoma.

This clone was seen just once. The chain recombines TRBV5-6 with TRBJ2-1; TRBD2 agrees at 8 bases. Per germline, CDR1 SGHDT and CDR2 YYEEEE. J gave up 4 bases and V 3 bases, and 9 bases lay outside the gene matches. There are 16 residues in the CDR3. In DNA, the CDR3 is TGTGCCAGCAGCTCTTCACGACTAGCGTTTTACAATGAGCAGTTCTTC. It is translated as CASSSSRLAFYNEQFF. The full variable domain, completed using reference TRBV5-6 and TRBJ2-1, is DAGVTQSPTHLIKTRGQQVTLRCSPKSGHDTVSWYQQALGQGPQFIFQYYEEEERQRGNFPDRFSGHQFPNYSSELNVNALLLGDSALYLCASSSSRLAFYNEQFFGPGTRLTVL.

The CDR3: CASSPSTDTQYF. The CDR3 DNA sequence: TGTGCCAGCTCACCAAGCACAGATACGCAGTATTTT. The V and J genes are TRBV18 and TRBJ2-3; no firm D call. The germline V gene has CDR1 KGHSH and CDR2 LQKENI. V gave up 2 bases and J gave up 0 bases, with 0 bases separating them. The length of the CDR3 is 12 residues.

The V and J genes are TRBV11-2 and TRBJ2-3; either TRBD1 or TRBD2 may fit D (6 bases each). Germline CDR1 SGHAT, CDR2 FQNNGV. The CDR3 is made up of 17 amino acids. V was cut by 4 bases and J by 2 bases, with 19 bases left in between. The CDR3 DNA sequence: TGTGCCAGCAGCTCACTAGCCCGGACAGACATCACAGATACGCAGTATTTT. Its translation is CASSSLARTDITDTQYF.

This chain links TRBV2 with TRBJ2-7; TRBD1 is a possible D gene (6 bases). Between the trimmed V and J ends, which lost 6 bases and 3 bases, there was a span of 18 bases. The CDR3 is 15 residues long. Germline V lookup: CDR1 SNHLY, CDR2 FYNNEI. The CDR3 loop is CASSPRTESYYEQYF. The CDR3 DNA follows: TGTGCCAGCAGCCCAAGGACAGAGTCCTACTACGAGCAGTACTTC. Full variable domain (outside the CDR3, taken from reference TRBV2 and TRBJ2-7): EPEVTQTPSHQVTQMGQEVILRCVPISNHLYFYWYRQILGQKVEFLVSFYNNEISEKSEIFDDQFSVERPDGSNFTLKIRSTKLEDSAMYFCASSPRTESYYEQYFGPGTRLTVT.

The chain has TRBV5-1 and TRBJ2-3, with a weak D call TRBD2 (7 bases). V dropped 8 bases and J dropped 9 bases, with 19 bases sitting between them. The CDR3 has 13 amino acids. From germline, CDR1 is SGHRS and CDR2 YFSETQ. This CDR3 is CASGRDTESTQYF. CDR3 DNA: TGCGCCAGTGGGAGGGACACCGAGTCCACGCAGTATTTT.

This rearrangement joins TRBV9 to TRBJ2-7, with D possibly called TRBD1 or TRBD2 (5 bases each). V lost 5 bases and J 1 base, leaving 16 bases between the germline ends. From germline, CDR1 is SGDLS and CDR2 YYNGEE. The CDR3 has 15 residues. Written as DNA, the CDR3 is TGTGCCAGCAGACAGCCCCGGGACCGATCCTACGAGCAGTACTTC. This translates into CASRQPRDRSYEQYF.

This chain connects TRBV5-6 to TRBJ1-4; perhaps TRBD1 as D (5 bases). V was clipped by 0 bases and J by 0 bases, with 6 bases between them. The germline CDR1 and CDR2 sequences are SGHDT and YYEEEE. This CDR3 comprises 15 residues. The CDR3 protein is CASSLVRATNEKLFF. In DNA form, the CDR3 reads TGTGCCAGCAGCTTGGTCAGGGCAACTAATGAAAAACTGTTTTTT.

The gene calls are TRBV5-4 and TRBJ2-6; D unresolved. V was clipped by 2 bases and J by 0 bases, with 9 bases between them. CDR1 SGHNT and CDR2 YYREEE come from the germline V gene (reference sequence). The CDR3 spans 16 residues. The CDR3 reads CASSFLQFSGANVLTF. In DNA form, the CDR3 reads TGTGCCAGCAGCTTTCTACAGTTCTCTGGGGCCAACGTCCTGACTTTC.

This chain uses TRBV7-9 with TRBJ2-5; 12 bases align to TRBD2. This CDR3 comprises 15 residues. The V segment lost 5 bases and the J segment 5 bases; nucleotides outside the gene matches: 6. Looked up from germline, CDR1 is SEHNR and CDR2 is FQNEAQ (reference sequence). The CDR3 DNA is TGTGCCAGCAGCCCTCTAGCGGGGGGGCCGGAGACCCAGTACTTC. Residues: CASSPLAGGPETQYF.

The genes are TRBV5-6 and TRBJ2-5, with D possibly TRBD2 on 6 matching bases. Trimming cost V 5 bases and J 9 bases, with 20 bases left between them. Germline V CDR1 and CDR2: SGHDT, YYEEEE. This CDR3 spans 14 amino acids. CDR3 bases: TGTGCCAGCAGTTCGGGGGTTGCCTACTTGCCCCAGTACTTC. This encodes CASSSGVAYLPQYF.

The chain uses TRBV6-6 and TRBJ2-7, with D possibly matching TRBD1 (7 bases). The CDR3 has 12 amino acids. Per germline, CDR1 MNHNY and CDR2 SVGAGI (reference sequence). The V end lost 8 bases, the J end lost 5 bases, and 13 bases lay between the germline ends. The CDR3 is CASGLTGDEQYF. The CDR3 DNA reads TGTGCCAGCGGACTAACAGGGGACGAGCAGTACTTC.

This clone was counted a few times. The rearrangement uses TRBV30 and TRBJ2-7, with D perhaps matching TRBD2 (6 bases). Trimming removed 5 bases from V and 1 base from J, with 15 bases in between. Germline V gene sequence: CDR1 GTSNPN, CDR2 SVGIG (reference sequence). There are 14 residues in the CDR3. The CDR3 loop reads CAWGPVGGSYEQYF. The CDR3 DNA sequence: TGTGCCTGGGGCCCGGTGGGGGGATCCTACGAGCAGTACTTC.

The gene calls are TRBV18 and TRBJ2-1; TRBD2 matches at 12 bases. Germline assignment: CDR1 KGHSH and CDR2 LQKENI. Germline trimming cut 4 bases from V and 4 bases from J; bases unmatched to any gene: 8. The CDR3 covers 17 residues. In DNA form, the CDR3 reads TGTGCCAGCTCACTGTCTAGCGGGAGGGATCCTTACAATGAGCAGTTCTTC. Translation gives CASSLSSGRDPYNEQFF. Using reference TRBV18 and TRBJ2-1 for the parts outside the CDR3, the full variable domain is NAGVMQNPRHLVRRRGQEARLRCSPMKGHSHVYWYRQLPEEGLKFMVYLQKENIIDESGMPKERFSAEFPKEGPSILRIQQVVRGDSAAYFCASSLSSGRDPYNEQFFGPGTRLTVL.

The CDR3 region is CASSLLNGRAPGELFF. The CDR3 nucleotides read TGTGCCAGCAGCTTATTGAACGGGAGGGCCCCCGGGGAGCTGTTTTTT. This chain joins TRBV7-6 and TRBJ2-2; 8 bases match TRBD2. The CDR3 is made up of 16 amino acids. Germline V gives CDR1 SGHVS, CDR2 FNYEAQ. The V segment lost 2 bases and the J segment 6 bases; nucleotides outside the gene matches: 8. Complete variable domain (other parts from reference TRBV7-6 and TRBJ2-2): GAGVSQSPRYKVTKRGQDVALRCDPISGHVSLYWYRQALGQGPEFLTYFNYEAQQDKSGLPNDRFSAERPEGSISTLTIQRTEQRDSAMYRCASSLLNGRAPGELFFGEGSRLTVL.

V and J are TRBV5-6 and TRBJ2-7; possible D gene TRBD2, 5 bases. The CDR3 extends over 11 amino acids. Germline V gene sequence: CDR1 SGHDT, CDR2 YYEEEE. V was clipped by 4 bases and J by 7 bases, with 9 bases between them. The CDR3, as DNA: TGTGCCAGCAGCGACGGGGATGAGCAGTACTTC. Translated: CASSDGDEQYF. Full variable domain (remainder filled in from reference TRBV5-6 and TRBJ2-7): DAGVTQSPTHLIKTRGQQVTLRCSPKSGHDTVSWYQQALGQGPQFIFQYYEEEERQRGNFPDRFSGHQFPNYSSELNVNALLLGDSALYLCASSDGDEQYFGPGTRLTVT.

The rearrangement links TRBV4-1 to TRBJ2-2; 11 nucleotides agree with TRBD2. This CDR3 has 18 residues. With V trimmed by 0 bases and J by 5 bases, 8 bases remained unmatched. Looked up from germline, CDR1 is MGHRA and CDR2 is YSYEKL. This CDR3 reads CASSQDQALAGVTGELFF. The CDR3 DNA follows: TGCGCCAGCAGCCAAGATCAGGCACTAGCGGGAGTAACCGGGGAGCTGTTTTTT.

The V gene is TRBV19, the J gene TRBJ2-2; 8 positions match TRBD2. Germline V gives CDR1 LNHDA, CDR2 SQIVND (reference sequence). Unmatched junction bases numbered 11, after V lost 7 bases and J lost 7 bases. CDR3 size: 15 residues. CDR3: CASIGSGRLDGELFF. CDR3 DNA: TGTGCCAGTATCGGCAGCGGGAGACTAGACGGGGAGCTGTTTTTT.

This chain uses TRBV7-2 with TRBJ2-1, with unresolved D. The germline V gene has CDR1 SGHTA and CDR2 FQGNSA. The CDR3 sequence is 13 residues long. V was shortened by 1 base and J by 3 bases, with 4 bases between the two germline ends. CDR3 loop: CASSLGLYNEQFF. CDR3 DNA: TGTGCCAGCAGCTTAGGACTCTACAATGAGCAGTTCTTC.

The rearrangement links TRBV30 to TRBJ2-7, with 11 bases lining up with TRBD1. Germline lookup yields CDR1 GTSNPN and CDR2 SVGIG (reference sequence). This CDR3 region has 14 residues. J lost 4 bases, V lost 0 bases, and 2 bases had no gene match. The CDR3 reads CAWSVGQGAYEQYF. The DNA for the CDR3 is TGTGCCTGGAGTGTCGGACAGGGGGCGTACGAGCAGTACTTC.

The chain combines TRBV2 with TRBJ2-4; tentative D call: TRBD1 (6 bases). V was shortened by 6 bases and J by 3 bases, with 15 bases between the two germline ends. CDR1 and CDR2 from the germline V gene are SNHLY and FYNNEI. The CDR3 length is 15 residues. CDR3 DNA sequence: TGTGCCAGCAGCGCGTCCACAGGGAGCAAAAACATTCAGTACTTC. As protein: CASSASTGSKNIQYF.

V is TRBV7-8 and J is TRBJ1-5, with 8 bases lining up with TRBD1. Germline-derived CDR1 and CDR2 are SGHVS and FQNEAQ. After removal of 5 bases from V and 5 bases from J, the junction contained 5 bases not matched to a gene. The CDR3 contains 14 residues. The CDR3: CASSGQGFYQPQHF. The CDR3 DNA is TGTGCCAGCAGCGGACAGGGTTTTTATCAGCCCCAGCATTTT.

The sample holds one count of this clone. J is TRBJ2-7 and V is TRBV20-1, with 7 bases lining up with TRBD2. Germline V gene lookup returns CDR1 DFQATT and CDR2 SNEGSKA (reference sequence). With 5 bases clipped from V and 2 bases from J, the junction kept 0 bases outside the gene matches. This CDR3 has 11 residues. The CDR3 is CSAGGAYEQYF. CDR3 sequence (DNA): TGCAGTGCTGGGGGGGCCTACGAGCAGTACTTC.